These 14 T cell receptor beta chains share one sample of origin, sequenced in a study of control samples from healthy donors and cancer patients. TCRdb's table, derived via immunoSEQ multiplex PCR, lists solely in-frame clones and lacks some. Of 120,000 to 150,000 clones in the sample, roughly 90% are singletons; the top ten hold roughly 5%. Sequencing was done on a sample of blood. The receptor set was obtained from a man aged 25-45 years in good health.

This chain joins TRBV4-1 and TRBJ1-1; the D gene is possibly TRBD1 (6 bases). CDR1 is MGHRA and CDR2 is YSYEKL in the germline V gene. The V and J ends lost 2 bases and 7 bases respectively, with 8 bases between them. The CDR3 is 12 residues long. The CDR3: CASSQTDSEAFF. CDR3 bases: TGCGCCAGCAGCCAAACGGACAGTGAAGCTTTCTTT.

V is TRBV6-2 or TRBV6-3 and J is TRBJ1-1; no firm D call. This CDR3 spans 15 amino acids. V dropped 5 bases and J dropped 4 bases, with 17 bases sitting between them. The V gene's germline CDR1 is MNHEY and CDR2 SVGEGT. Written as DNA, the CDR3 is TGTGCCAGCAGTCTCTTGGCCCCCTCAGGCACTGAAGCTTTCTTT. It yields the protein CASSLLAPSGTEAFF.

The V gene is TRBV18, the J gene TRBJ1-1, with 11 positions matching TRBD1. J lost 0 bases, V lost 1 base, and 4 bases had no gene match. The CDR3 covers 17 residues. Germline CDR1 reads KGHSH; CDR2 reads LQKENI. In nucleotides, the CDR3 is TGTGCCAGCTCACCACGGGACAGGGGGTCGATGAACACTGAAGCTTTCTTT. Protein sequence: CASSPRDRGSMNTEAFF.

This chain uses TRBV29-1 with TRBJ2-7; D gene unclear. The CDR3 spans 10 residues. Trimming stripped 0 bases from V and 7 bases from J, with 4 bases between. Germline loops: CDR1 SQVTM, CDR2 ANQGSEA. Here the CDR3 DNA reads TGCAGCGTTGAAGAAGGAGAGCAGTACTTC. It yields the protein CSVEEGEQYF.

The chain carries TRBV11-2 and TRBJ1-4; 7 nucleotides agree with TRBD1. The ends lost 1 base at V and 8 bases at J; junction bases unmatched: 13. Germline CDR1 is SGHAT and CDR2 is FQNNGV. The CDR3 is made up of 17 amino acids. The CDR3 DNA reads TGTGCCAGCAGCTTAGTGCTCCGGGCCCAGGGGGGAGAAAAACTGTTTTTT. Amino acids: CASSLVLRAQGGEKLFF.

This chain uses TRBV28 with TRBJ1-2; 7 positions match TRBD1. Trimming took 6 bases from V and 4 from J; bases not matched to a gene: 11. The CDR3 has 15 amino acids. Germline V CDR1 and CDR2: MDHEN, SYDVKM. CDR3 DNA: TGTGCCAGCAGCGAAGACAGGGCATTGGGCTATGGCTACACCTTC. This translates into CASSEDRALGYGYTF.

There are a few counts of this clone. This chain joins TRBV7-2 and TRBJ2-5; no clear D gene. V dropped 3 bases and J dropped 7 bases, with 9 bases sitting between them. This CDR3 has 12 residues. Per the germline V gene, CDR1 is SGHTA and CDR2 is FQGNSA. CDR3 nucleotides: TGTGCCAGCAGCTTCCCCCCATTGACCCAGTACTTC. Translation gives CASSFPPLTQYF.

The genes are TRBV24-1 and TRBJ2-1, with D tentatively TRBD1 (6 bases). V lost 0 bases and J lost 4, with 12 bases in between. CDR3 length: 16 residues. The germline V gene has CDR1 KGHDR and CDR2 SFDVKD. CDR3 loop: CATSDLEGGGYNEQFF. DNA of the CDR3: TGTGCCACCAGTGATTTGGAAGGGGGTGGGTACAATGAGCAGTTCTTC.

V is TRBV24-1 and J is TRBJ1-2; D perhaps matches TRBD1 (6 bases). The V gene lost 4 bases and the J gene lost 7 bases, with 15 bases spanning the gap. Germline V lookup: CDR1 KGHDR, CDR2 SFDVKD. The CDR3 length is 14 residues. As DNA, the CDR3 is TGTGCCACCAGTGAGCGACAGGAATCAAGTGGCTACACCTTC. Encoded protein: CATSERQESSGYTF.

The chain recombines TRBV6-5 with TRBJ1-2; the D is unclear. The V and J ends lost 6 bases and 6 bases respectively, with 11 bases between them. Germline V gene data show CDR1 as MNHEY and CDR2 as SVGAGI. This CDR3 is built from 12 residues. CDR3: CASSRGGHGYTF. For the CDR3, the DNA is TGTGCCAGCAGCCGGGGAGGGCATGGCTACACCTTC.

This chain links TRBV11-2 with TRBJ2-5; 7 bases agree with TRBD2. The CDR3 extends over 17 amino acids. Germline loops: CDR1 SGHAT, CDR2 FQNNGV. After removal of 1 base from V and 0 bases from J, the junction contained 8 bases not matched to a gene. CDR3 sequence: CASSLGPSGPYQETQYF. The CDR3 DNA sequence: TGTGCCAGCAGCTTAGGTCCTAGCGGCCCGTACCAAGAGACCCAGTACTTC.

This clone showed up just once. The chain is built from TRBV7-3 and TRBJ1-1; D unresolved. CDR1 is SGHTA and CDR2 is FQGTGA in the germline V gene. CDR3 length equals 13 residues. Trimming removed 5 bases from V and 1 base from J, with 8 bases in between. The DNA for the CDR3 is TGTGCCAGCAGCCGTAGCAGGAACACTGAAGCTTTCTTT. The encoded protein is CASSRSRNTEAFF. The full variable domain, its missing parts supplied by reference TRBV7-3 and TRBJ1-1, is GAGVSQTPSNKVTEKGKYVELRCDPISGHTALYWYRQSLGQGPEFLIYFQGTGAADDSGLPNDRFFAVRPEGSVSTLKIQRTERGDSAVYLCASSRSRNTEAFFGQGTRLTVV.

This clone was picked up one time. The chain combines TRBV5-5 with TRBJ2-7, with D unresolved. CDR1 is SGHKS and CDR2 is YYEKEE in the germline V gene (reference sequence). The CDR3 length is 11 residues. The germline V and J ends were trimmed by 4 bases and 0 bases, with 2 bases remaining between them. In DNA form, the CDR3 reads TGTGCCAGCAGCATCTCCTACGAGCAGTACTTC. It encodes CASSISYEQYF.

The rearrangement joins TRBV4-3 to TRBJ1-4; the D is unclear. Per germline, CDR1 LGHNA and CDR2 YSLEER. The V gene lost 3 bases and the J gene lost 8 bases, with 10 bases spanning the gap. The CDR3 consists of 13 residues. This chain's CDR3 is CASSQRLGEKLFF. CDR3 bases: TGCGCCAGCAGCCAGCGCCTGGGGGAAAAACTGTTTTTT.